The rows below give T cell receptor beta chains drawn from one sample of a study of blood T cell repertoires in COVID-19. Only in-frame clones appear in the TCRdb table, and some are missing; sequencing was by immunoSEQ multiplex PCR. In the table there are approximately 50,000 clones, more than 70% of which are singletons. The sequencing sample was made of peripheral blood. These receptors all stem from a woman over 75 with acute or convalescent COVID-19. The CDR3 runs from the conserved cysteine through the conserved F or W. D genes are given only for firm matches. Only some rows state a clone size, as once, few, many or a class for expanded clones.

cdr3_aa: CASGRGGRETQYF
cdr3_nt: TGTGCCAGCGGCAGGGGTGGCCGGGAGACCCAGTACTTC
d_call: -
v_call: TRBV2
j_call: TRBJ2-5
clone_size: once

cdr3_aa: CAWSQTSGGAGELFF
cdr3_nt: TGTGCCTGGAGTCAGACTAGCGGGGGGGCAGGGGAGCTGTTTTTT
d_call: TRBD2
v_call: TRBV30
j_call: TRBJ2-2
clone_size: -

cdr3_aa: CASSPGAPPGGYTF
cdr3_nt: TGTGCCAGCAGCCCCGGAGCGCCGCCGGGAGGCTACACCTTC
d_call: -
v_call: TRBV2
j_call: TRBJ1-2
clone_size: -

cdr3_aa: CAWSVGGQLSGNTIYF
cdr3_nt: TGTGCCTGGAGTGTAGGGGGACAGCTCTCTGGAAACACCATATATTTT
d_call: TRBD1
v_call: TRBV30
j_call: TRBJ1-3
clone_size: once

cdr3_aa: CASSLSGNTQETQYF
cdr3_nt: TGTGCCAGCAGCCTGTCGGGGAACACCCAAGAGACCCAGTACTTC
d_call: -
v_call: TRBV5-4
j_call: TRBJ2-5
clone_size: -

cdr3_aa: CASSLAGANYGYTF
cdr3_nt: TGTGCCAGCAGCTTAGCGGGGGCGAACTATGGCTACACCTTC
d_call: -
v_call: TRBV7-8
j_call: TRBJ1-2
clone_size: -

cdr3_aa: CASSLTSGGGSEQFF
cdr3_nt: TGTGCCAGCAGCCTCACTAGCGGGGGAGGCAGTGAGCAGTTCTTC
d_call: TRBD2
v_call: TRBV2
j_call: TRBJ2-1
clone_size: -

cdr3_aa: CASRPRTGSGLFF
cdr3_nt: TGTGCCAGCAGGCCTAGAACGGGGTCGGGACTTTTCTTC
d_call: -
v_call: TRBV6-5
j_call: TRBJ2-1
clone_size: -

cdr3_aa: CASGSGTAYTDTQYF
cdr3_nt: TGTGCTAGTGGTTCCGGGACAGCCTACACAGATACGCAGTATTTT
d_call: TRBD1
v_call: TRBV12-5
j_call: TRBJ2-3
clone_size: -

cdr3_aa: CSVGQVGNYGYTF
cdr3_nt: TGCAGCGTTGGACAGGTGGGGAACTATGGCTACACCTTC
d_call: -
v_call: TRBV29-1
j_call: TRBJ1-2
clone_size: -

cdr3_aa: CASSLVISSGGTDTQYF
cdr3_nt: TGTGCCAGCAGCTTAGTAATATCTAGCGGGGGCACAGATACGCAGTATTTT
d_call: TRBD2
v_call: TRBV7-2
j_call: TRBJ2-3
clone_size: -

cdr3_aa: CAWTQSAATYEQYF
cdr3_nt: TGTGCCTGGACTCAATCAGCGGCGACCTACGAGCAGTACTTC
d_call: -
v_call: TRBV30
j_call: TRBJ2-7
clone_size: -

cdr3_aa: CASSVTGGASNVLTF
cdr3_nt: TGTGCCAGCAGCGTGACAGGGGGCGCATCCAACGTCCTGACTTTC
d_call: TRBD1
v_call: TRBV7-8
j_call: TRBJ2-6
clone_size: -

cdr3_aa: CASSQGTGLNTEAFF
cdr3_nt: TGTGCCAGCAGCCAAGGGACAGGGTTGAACACTGAAGCTTTCTTT
d_call: TRBD1
v_call: TRBV3-1/TRBV3-2
j_call: TRBJ1-1
clone_size: -

cdr3_aa: CASSISYRPNTEAFF
cdr3_nt: TGTGCCAGTAGTATCTCCTACAGGCCGAACACTGAAGCTTTCTTT
d_call: -
v_call: TRBV19
j_call: TRBJ1-1
clone_size: -

cdr3_aa: CASSQDQGVLTGELFF
cdr3_nt: TGTGCCAGCAGCCAAGATCAGGGGGTGTTGACCGGGGAGCTGTTTTTT
d_call: TRBD1
v_call: TRBV3-1/TRBV3-2
j_call: TRBJ2-2
clone_size: -

cdr3_aa: CASSPRGLQETQYF
cdr3_nt: TGTGCCAGCAGCCCCAGGGGGCTCCAAGAGACCCAGTACTTC
d_call: TRBD1
v_call: TRBV3-1/TRBV3-2
j_call: TRBJ2-5
clone_size: -

cdr3_aa: CASSESDTSNQPQHF
cdr3_nt: TGTGCCAGCAGTGAATCAGACACGAGCAATCAGCCCCAGCATTTT
d_call: -
v_call: TRBV2
j_call: TRBJ1-5
clone_size: -

cdr3_aa: CASSEGQDYGYTF
cdr3_nt: TGTGCCAGCAGTGAAGGACAGGACTATGGCTACACCTTC
d_call: -
v_call: TRBV6-1
j_call: TRBJ1-2
clone_size: -

cdr3_aa: CATSDPSGTGYGYTF
cdr3_nt: TGTGCCACCAGTGATCCTTCCGGGACAGGGTATGGCTACACCTTC
d_call: TRBD1
v_call: TRBV24-1
j_call: TRBJ1-2
clone_size: -